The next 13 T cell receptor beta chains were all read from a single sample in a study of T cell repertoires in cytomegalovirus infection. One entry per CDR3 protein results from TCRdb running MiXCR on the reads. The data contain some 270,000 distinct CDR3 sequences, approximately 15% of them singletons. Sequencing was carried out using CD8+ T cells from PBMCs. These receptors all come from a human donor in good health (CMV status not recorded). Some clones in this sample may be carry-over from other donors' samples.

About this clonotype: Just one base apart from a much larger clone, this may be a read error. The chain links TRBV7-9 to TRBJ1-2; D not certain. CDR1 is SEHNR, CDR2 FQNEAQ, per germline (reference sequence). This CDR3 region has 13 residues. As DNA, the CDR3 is TGTGCCGGCAGCAATGAAAGAACTTATGGCTACACCTTC. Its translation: CAGSNERTYGYTF. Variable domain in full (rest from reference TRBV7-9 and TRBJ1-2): DTGVSQNPRHKITKRGQNVTFRCDPISEHNRLYWYRQTLGQGPEFLTYFQNEAQLEKSRLLSDRFSAERPKGSFSTLEIQRTEQGDSAMYLCAGSNERTYGYTFGSGTRLTVV.

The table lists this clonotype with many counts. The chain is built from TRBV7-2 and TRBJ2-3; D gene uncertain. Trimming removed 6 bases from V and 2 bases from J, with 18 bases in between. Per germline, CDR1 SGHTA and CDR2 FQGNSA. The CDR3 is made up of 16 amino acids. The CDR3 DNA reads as TGTGCCAGCAGTATGTTAGGGAAAACCCACACAGATACGCAGTATTTT. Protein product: CASSMLGKTHTDTQYF. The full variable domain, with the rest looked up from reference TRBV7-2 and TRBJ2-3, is GAGVSQSPSNKVTEKGKDVELRCDPISGHTALYWYRQSLGQGLEFLIYFQGNSAPDKSGLPSDRFSAERTGGSVSTLTIQRTQQEDSAVYLCASSMLGKTHTDTQYFGPGTRLTVL.

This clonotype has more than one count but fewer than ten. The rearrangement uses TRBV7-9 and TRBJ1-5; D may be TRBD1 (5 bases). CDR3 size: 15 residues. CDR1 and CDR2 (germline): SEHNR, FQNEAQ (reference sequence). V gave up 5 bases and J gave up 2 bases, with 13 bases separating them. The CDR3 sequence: CASSRDAPGNQPQHF. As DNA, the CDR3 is TGTGCCAGCAGCCGGGACGCCCCCGGCAATCAGCCCCAGCATTTT.

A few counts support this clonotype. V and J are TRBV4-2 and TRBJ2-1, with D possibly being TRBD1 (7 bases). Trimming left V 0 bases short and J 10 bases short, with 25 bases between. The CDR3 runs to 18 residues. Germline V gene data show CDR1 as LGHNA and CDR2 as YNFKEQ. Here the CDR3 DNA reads TGTGCCAGCAGCCAAGATAGGGGGCGGGGCCAAATCTCGAAGGAGCAGTTCTTC. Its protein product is CASSQDRGRGQISKEQFF.

The chain's CDR3 is CATSTPDVEAFF. In DNA, the CDR3 is TGTGCCACCAGCACCCCAGATGTTGAAGCTTTCTTT. The V and J genes are TRBV15 and TRBJ1-1; D is ambiguous. The CDR3 is made up of 12 amino acids. Trimming left V 4 bases short and J 7 bases short, with 10 bases between. Germline lookup yields CDR1 LNHNV and CDR2 YYDKDF (reference sequence).

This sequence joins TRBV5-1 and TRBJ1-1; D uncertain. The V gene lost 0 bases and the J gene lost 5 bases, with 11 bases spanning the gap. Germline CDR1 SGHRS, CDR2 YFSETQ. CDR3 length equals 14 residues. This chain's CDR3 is CASSLGDDSTEAFF. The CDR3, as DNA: TGCGCCAGCAGCTTGGGCGATGATTCGACTGAAGCTTTCTTT.

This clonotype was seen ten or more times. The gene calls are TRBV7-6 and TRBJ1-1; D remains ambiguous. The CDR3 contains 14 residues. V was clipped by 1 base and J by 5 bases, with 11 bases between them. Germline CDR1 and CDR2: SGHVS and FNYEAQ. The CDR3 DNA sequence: TGTGCCAGCAGCTTAGACACGGTCGGTACTGAAGCTTTCTTT. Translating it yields CASSLDTVGTEAFF.

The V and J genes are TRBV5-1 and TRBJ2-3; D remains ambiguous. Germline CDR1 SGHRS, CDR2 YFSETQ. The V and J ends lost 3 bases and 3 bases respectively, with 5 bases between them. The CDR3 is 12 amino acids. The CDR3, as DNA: TGCGCCAGCAGCTCGCCTACAGATACGCAGTATTTT. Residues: CASSSPTDTQYF.

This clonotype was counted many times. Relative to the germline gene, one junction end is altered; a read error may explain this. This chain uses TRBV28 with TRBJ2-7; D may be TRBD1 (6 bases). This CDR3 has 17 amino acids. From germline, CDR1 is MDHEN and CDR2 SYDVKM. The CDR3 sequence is CASSLIPPQARLTGYNF. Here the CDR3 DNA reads TGTGCCAGCAGCTTGATCCCCCCCCAAGCCAGGCTGACAGGATATAACTTC.

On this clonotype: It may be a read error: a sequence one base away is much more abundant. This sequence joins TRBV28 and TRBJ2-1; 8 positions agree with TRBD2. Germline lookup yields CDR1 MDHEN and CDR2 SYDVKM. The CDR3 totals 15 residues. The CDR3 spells CAGSYGTSSYNEQFF. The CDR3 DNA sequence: TGTGCCGGCAGTTATGGGACTAGCTCCTACAATGAGCAGTTCTTC.

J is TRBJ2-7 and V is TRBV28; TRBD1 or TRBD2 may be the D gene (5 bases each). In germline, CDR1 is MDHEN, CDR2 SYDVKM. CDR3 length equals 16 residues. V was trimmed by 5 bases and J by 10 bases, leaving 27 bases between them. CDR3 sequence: CASSPGGAVGATGQYF. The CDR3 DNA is TGTGCCAGCAGTCCCGGTGGGGCGGTTGGTGCCACGGGACAGTACTTC.

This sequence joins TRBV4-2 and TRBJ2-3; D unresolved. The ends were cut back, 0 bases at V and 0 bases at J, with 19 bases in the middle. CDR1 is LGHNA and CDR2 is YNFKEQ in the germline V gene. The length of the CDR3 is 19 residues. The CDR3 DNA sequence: TGTGCCAGCAGCCAAGACGGCCTTCTTGGCTCCTCTAGCACAGATACGCAGTATTTT. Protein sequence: CASSQDGLLGSSSTDTQYF.

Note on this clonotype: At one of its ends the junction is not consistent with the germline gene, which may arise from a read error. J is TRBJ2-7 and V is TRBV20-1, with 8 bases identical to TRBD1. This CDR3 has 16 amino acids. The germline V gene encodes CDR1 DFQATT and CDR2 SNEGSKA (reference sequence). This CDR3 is CSARKTGASLSHEQYF. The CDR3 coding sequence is TGCAGTGCTAGGAAGACAGGGGCCTCGCTCTCCCACGAGCAGTACTTC.